Listed here are 29 T cell receptor beta chains from one sample, sequenced in a study. TCRdb processed the 5' RACE reads anew with MiXCR; each CDR3 protein has one entry. The sample records under 7,000 distinct CDR3 sequences, around a third being singletons. The sequenced sample was naive CD4+ T cells sorted from a lymph node. Subset defined: naive CD4+ T cells, CD4+CD45RA+CD25-. These receptors came from a female donor with breast cancer.

This chain uses TRBV18 with TRBJ2-5, with no clear D. V was shortened by 5 bases and J by 3 bases, with 10 bases between the two germline ends. The V gene's germline CDR1 is KGHSH and CDR2 LQKENI. The CDR3 extends over 13 amino acids. This CDR3 is CASSFPAEETQYF. The CDR3 DNA follows: TGTGCCAGCTCATTTCCGGCTGAAGAGACCCAGTACTTC. Filled out from reference TRBV18 and TRBJ2-5, the complete variable domain reads NAGVMQNPRHLVRRRGQEARLRCSPMKGHSHVYWYRQLPEEGLKFMVYLQKENIIDESGMPKERFSAEFPKEGPSILRIQQVVRGDSAAYFCASSFPAEETQYFGPGTRLLVL.

This clonotype occurred a few times. CDR3 DNA sequence: TGTGCCAGCAGTTTAACTAGCGGGGGAAACTACGAGCAGTACTTC. It translates to CASSLTSGGNYEQYF. This chain links TRBV28 with TRBJ2-7; 11 bases are shared with TRBD2. Germline CDR1 is MDHEN and CDR2 is SYDVKM. CDR3 length: 15 amino acids. V dropped 2 bases and J dropped 3; count of bases not matched to a gene: 3.

On this clonotype: This may come from a read error, since a much larger clone is one base off. This chain links TRBV6-6 with TRBJ1-2, with D unresolved. The CDR3 totals 15 residues. The germline CDR1 and CDR2 sequences are MNHNY and SVGAGI (reference sequence). CDR3 DNA: TGTGCCAGCACCCCTCTGCCGGGTGGAACTCATGGCTACGCCTTC. Protein: CASTPLPGGTHGYAF.

Comments on this clonotype: A clone one base away is much larger, so this may be a read error. The genes are TRBV12-3 or TRBV12-4 and TRBJ1-2; D is perhaps TRBD1 (5 bases). CDR3 length: 13 residues. The germline V and J ends were trimmed by 7 bases and 8 bases, with 17 bases remaining between them. CDR3 DNA: TGTGCCAGCACCCTGGGGGAGATTGAGGGCTACACCTTC. It yields the protein CASTLGEIEGYTF.

By proportion, this clonotype is medium-sized (0.01 to 0.1%). The rearrangement links TRBV18 to TRBJ1-5; 7 bases map to TRBD1. The CDR3 spans 15 residues. V shed 3 bases and J 0 bases; nucleotides not matched to a gene: 2. In germline, CDR1 is KGHSH, CDR2 LQKENI. The CDR3 DNA reads TGTGCCAGCTCACCGGGACAGCTTAGCAATCAGCCCCAGCATTTT. Its protein product is CASSPGQLSNQPQHF. Combining the CDR3 with reference TRBV18 and TRBJ1-5 gives the whole variable domain NAGVMQNPRHLVRRRGQEARLRCSPMKGHSHVYWYRQLPEEGLKFMVYLQKENIIDESGMPKERFSAEFPKEGPSILRIQQVVRGDSAAYFCASSPGQLSNQPQHFGDGTRLSIL.

The J gene is TRBJ2-4, the V gene TRBV4-1, with 10 bases that match TRBD2. The germline V gene encodes CDR1 MGHRA and CDR2 YSYEKL. J lost 10 bases, V lost 0 bases, and 0 bases had no gene match. The CDR3 is made up of 13 amino acids. Here the CDR3 reads CASSQETSGIQYF. CDR3 DNA: TGCGCCAGCAGCCAAGAGACTAGCGGGATTCAGTACTTC.

The J gene is TRBJ2-1, the V gene TRBV7-2; 9 nucleotides align to TRBD2. With 3 bases clipped from V and 6 bases from J, the junction kept 3 bases outside the gene matches. CDR3 length: 14 residues. The germline CDR1 and CDR2 sequences are SGHTA and FQGNSA. Written as DNA, the CDR3 is TGTGCCAGCAGCTTCATGACTAGCGGCAATGAGCAGTTCTTC. It codes for CASSFMTSGNEQFF.

This clonotype showed up just once. This may arise from a read error, as a much more abundant clone is one base away. The V call is TRBV3-1, the J call TRBJ2-3, with D possibly TRBD2 on 6 matching bases. CDR1 and CDR2 from the germline V gene are LGHDT and YNNKEL (reference sequence). Trimming cost V 1 base and J 2 bases, with 13 bases left between them. The CDR3 has 16 residues. CDR3 nucleotides: TGTGCCAGCAGCCAAGGCTTGGGACTGATCACAGATACGCAGTATTTT. Its translation: CASSQGLGLITDTQYF.

In its sample, this clonotype was seen once. The CDR3 does not close with the conserved phenylalanine or tryptophan, likely indicating a read error. CDR3 amino acids: CASSTPGGSSLDTQYS. The CDR3 nucleotides are TGTGCCAGCAGCACCCCTGGCGGGAGTTCTTTAGATACGCAGTATTCT. The genes are TRBV7-2 and TRBJ2-3; 7 positions agree with TRBD2. With V trimmed by 5 bases and J by 5 bases, 13 bases remained unmatched. CDR3 length: 16 residues. Per the germline V gene, CDR1 is SGHTA and CDR2 is FQGNSA.

The sample holds a few counts of this clonotype. The rearrangement links TRBV6-2 or TRBV6-3 to TRBJ2-1; D not resolved. The V end was cut by 8 bases, the J end by 7 bases, with 18 bases between. Germline V lookup: CDR1 MNHEY, CDR2 SVGEGT. The CDR3 totals 14 residues. The CDR3 spells CASHLPSRQNEQFF. For the CDR3, the DNA is TGTGCCAGCCATCTACCTTCACGGCAGAATGAGCAGTTCTTC.

The CDR3 DNA reads TGCGCCAGCAGCCAAGCGGGGGATACGCAGTATTTT. This codes for CASSQAGDTQYF. This chain joins TRBV4-3 and TRBJ2-3, with a tentative D call TRBD2 (5 bases). CDR1 and CDR2 (germline): LGHNA, YSLEER. Trimming left V 1 base short and J 6 bases short, with 5 bases between. The CDR3 runs 12 residues.

Points on this clonotype: Germline is not matched at one junction end, which may reflect a read error. This chain uses TRBV5-1 with TRBJ2-1, with 11 positions matching TRBD2. Germline V gene sequence: CDR1 SGHRS, CDR2 YFSETQ. The length of the CDR3 is 20 residues. CDR3 nucleotides: TGCGCCAGCAGCTTCTCCCCGGGACATATACTAGCGGGAGTCATTAATGTGCAGTTCTTC. This gives the protein CASSFSPGHILAGVINVQFF.

A note on this clonotype: A read error is likely, as this CDR3 ends without the conserved phenylalanine or tryptophan. This sequence joins TRBV25-1 and TRBJ2-3; 7 positions agree with TRBD1. Per germline, CDR1 MGHDK and CDR2 SYGVNS. Trimming removed 6 bases from V and 2 bases from J; junction bases left unmatched: 8. This CDR3 contains 15 residues. The CDR3 reads CASRDDRAFTDTQYL. The CDR3 DNA is TGTGCCAGCAGAGATGACAGGGCCTTCACAGATACGCAGTATCTT.

This clonotype showed up just a few times. The J gene is TRBJ2-1, the V gene TRBV10-3; 7 positions match TRBD2. The germline CDR1 and CDR2 sequences are ENHRY and SYGVKD. V trimming: 11 bases; J trimming: 10 bases; junction bases outside the gene matches: 20. The CDR3 sequence is 15 residues long. CDR3 region: CAVMGSPASGTEQFF. The CDR3 nucleotides are TGTGCCGTCATGGGATCCCCGGCTAGCGGAACCGAGCAGTTCTTC.

This clonotype was picked up a small number of times. This chain connects TRBV27 to TRBJ2-3, with D hard to call. Germline CDR1 reads MNHEY; CDR2 reads SMNVEV (reference sequence). The CDR3 is made up of 12 amino acids. Trimming shortened V by 3 bases and J by 3 bases, and 4 bases separated the two germline ends. CDR3 sequence (DNA): TGTGCCAGCAGTTTGGGAACAGATACGCAGTATTTT. It codes for CASSLGTDTQYF.

This clonotype appeared a single time. This rearrangement joins TRBV4-1 to TRBJ1-5; 9 nucleotides align to TRBD1. With V trimmed by 5 bases and J by 3 bases, 8 bases remained unmatched. Germline V gene sequence: CDR1 MGHRA, CDR2 YSYEKL. This CDR3 has 16 amino acids. CDR3 DNA sequence: TGCGCCAGCAGCTACCGGGACAGGGCGTCCAATCAGCCCCAGCATTTT. It is translated as CASSYRDRASNQPQHF.

Only a few counts were recorded for this clonotype. The gene calls are TRBV7-8 and TRBJ1-4, with TRBD1 identical over 8 bases. Germline V gene lookup returns CDR1 SGHVS and CDR2 FQNEAQ. CDR3 length: 15 residues. V gave up 4 bases and J gave up 8 bases; unmatched junction bases: 9. The CDR3 region is CASSSQTGVGEKLFF. The CDR3 nucleotides read TGTGCCAGCAGCTCGCAGACAGGGGTGGGCGAAAAACTGTTTTTT.

About this clonotype itself: The missing conserved phenylalanine or tryptophan at the end of this CDR3 makes a read error likely. The rearrangement links TRBV5-1 to TRBJ1-2; D might be TRBD1 (5 bases). This CDR3 spans 16 amino acids. Germline V gene lookup returns CDR1 SGHRS and CDR2 YFSETQ. Trimming left V 0 bases short and J 0 bases short, with 12 bases between. The CDR3 protein is CASSLDGTVTNYGYTL. For the CDR3, the DNA is TGCGCCAGCAGCTTGGACGGGACCGTCACTAACTATGGCTACACCCTC.

This chain connects TRBV10-3 to TRBJ2-7, with D uncertain. The V end was cut by 3 bases, the J end by 3 bases, with 12 bases between. CDR1 and CDR2 (germline): ENHRY, SYGVKD. There are 14 residues in the CDR3. CDR3 sequence (DNA): TGTGCCATCAGTGACCCCAACCGGAACTACGAGCAGTACTTC. Residues: CAISDPNRNYEQYF.

This clonotype is judged medium-sized. The chain joins TRBV6-2 or TRBV6-3 to TRBJ2-3, with TRBD2 matching 13 bases. Germline loops: CDR1 MNHEY, CDR2 SVGEGT. The CDR3 runs 19 residues. Germline trimming cut 6 bases from V and 1 base from J; bases unmatched to any gene: 13. The chain's CDR3 is CASSPPPGLAGRRTDTQYF. The CDR3 nucleotides read TGTGCCAGCAGCCCTCCACCGGGACTAGCGGGAAGGCGCACAGATACGCAGTATTTT.

The chain joins TRBV29-1 to TRBJ2-2; D is undetermined. The CDR3 runs to 13 residues. Germline loops: CDR1 SQVTM, CDR2 ANQGSEA. The ends were cut back, 1 base at V and 3 bases at J, with 6 bases in the middle. DNA for the CDR3: TGCAGCGTTGAAGGCAGATACACCGGGGAGCTGTTTTTT. Protein sequence: CSVEGRYTGELFF.

The chain has TRBV6-5 and TRBJ2-1; the D is unclear. Germline V gene lookup returns CDR1 MNHEY and CDR2 SVGAGI. The CDR3 runs 15 residues. V was cut by 4 bases and J by 6 bases, with 16 bases left in between. CDR3 in amino acids: CASSFRASLRNEQFF. The CDR3 DNA follows: TGTGCCAGCAGTTTCCGGGCGTCGTTACGCAATGAGCAGTTCTTC.

The rearrangement joins TRBV2 to TRBJ2-7; D unresolved. This CDR3 has 12 amino acids. Trimming shortened V by 2 bases and J by 6 bases, and 8 bases separated the two germline ends. Germline values: CDR1 SNHLY, CDR2 FYNNEI. The DNA of the CDR3 is TGTGCCAGCAGTGAATGGTCGGGCGAGCAGTACTTC. It translates to CASSEWSGEQYF. Using reference TRBV2 and TRBJ2-7 for the parts outside the CDR3, the full variable domain is EPEVTQTPSHQVTQMGQEVILRCVPISNHLYFYWYRQILGQKVEFLVSFYNNEISEKSEIFDDQFSVERPDGSNFTLKIRSTKLEDSAMYFCASSEWSGEQYFGPGTRLTVT.

Relative to its sample, this clonotype is medium-sized. V and J are TRBV20-1 and TRBJ2-1, with a weak D call TRBD1 (6 bases). This CDR3 has 11 residues. Between the trimmed V and J ends, which lost 6 bases and 9 bases, there was a span of 12 bases. Germline CDR1 reads DFQATT; CDR2 reads SNEGSKA (reference sequence). The CDR3 here is CSALQGGEQFF. For the CDR3, the DNA is TGCAGTGCGCTACAGGGCGGTGAGCAGTTCTTC.

This clonotype was seen a few times. V is TRBV15 and J is TRBJ2-3; 10 nucleotides agree with TRBD2. V was clipped by 5 bases and J by 2 bases; unmatched bases: 7. Per the germline V gene, CDR1 is LNHNV and CDR2 is YYDKDF (reference sequence). The CDR3 covers 16 residues. This CDR3 is CATSRGGTSDTDTQYF. In DNA, the CDR3 is TGTGCCACCAGCCGGGGGGGGACTAGCGACACAGATACGCAGTATTTT.

By sample fraction, this clonotype is medium-sized. J is TRBJ2-5 and V is TRBV9; perhaps TRBD2 as D (6 bases). Germline assignment: CDR1 SGDLS and CDR2 YYNGEE. The CDR3 runs to 15 residues. Trimming cost V 0 bases and J 1 base, with 10 bases left between them. The CDR3 is CASSVAGGVQETQYF. CDR3 DNA: TGTGCCAGCAGCGTAGCTGGCGGGGTCCAAGAGACCCAGTACTTC.

This clonotype has a handful of counts. The rearrangement links TRBV5-6 to TRBJ1-4; 9 bases are a match to TRBD1. The trim removed 3 bases at V and 4 bases at J, leaving 4 bases unmatched. CDR1 SGHDT and CDR2 YYEEEE come from the germline V gene. The CDR3 totals 15 residues. In DNA, the CDR3 is TGTGCCAGCAGCTGGACAGGGGCGGGTAATGAAAAACTGTTTTTT. It specifies CASSWTGAGNEKLFF.

In regard to this clonotype: This may stem from a read error, because a much larger clone lies one nucleotide away. The chain has TRBV7-2 and TRBJ1-2; a weak D match, TRBD1 (5 bases). There are 14 residues in the CDR3. CDR1 is SGHTA and CDR2 is FQGNSA in the germline V gene. In DNA, the CDR3 is TGTGCCAGCAGCGTACTAATCCGGGACTATGGCTACATCTTC. This codes for CASSVLIRDYGYIF. Combining the CDR3 with reference TRBV7-2 and TRBJ1-2 gives the whole variable domain GAGVSQSPSNKVTEKGKDVELRCDPISGHTALYWYRQSLGQGLEFLIYFQGNSAPDKSGLPSDRFSAERTGGSVSTLTIQRTQQEDSAVYLCASSVLIRDYGYIFGSGTRLTVV.

With respect to this clonotype: A much larger clone differs by one base, so this may be a read error. This sequence joins TRBV3-1 and TRBJ2-7; D gene uncertain. The CDR3 extends over 14 amino acids. The germline V and J ends were trimmed by 1 base and 3 bases, with 10 bases remaining between them. CDR1 and CDR2 (germline): LGHDT, YNNKEL (reference sequence). In DNA form, the CDR3 reads TGTGCCAGCAGCCAAGGGCGACGGATCTACGAGCAGTACGTC. Translating it yields CASSQGRRIYEQYV.